What follows are 22 T cell receptor beta chains derived from one specimen sequenced in a study of blood T cell repertoires in COVID-19. Using immunoSEQ multiplex PCR, the repertoire was profiled, and TCRdb retains in-frame clones only, with some absent. This table has some 180,000 clones, approximately 90% appearing once. Sequences were obtained from peripheral blood. The receptors here all came from a man aged 18-30 years with COVID-19, enrolled during active disease.

This chain joins TRBV30 and TRBJ1-2; D is possibly TRBD1 (5 bases). The ends were cut back, 4 bases at V and 4 bases at J, with 10 bases in the middle. Germline CDR1 reads GTSNPN; CDR2 reads SVGIG (reference sequence). The CDR3 has 12 amino acids. Here the CDR3 DNA reads TGTGCCTGGATCCAGGGCTCCTATGGCTACACCTTC. This translates into CAWIQGSYGYTF. The entire variable domain, with the rest obtained from reference TRBV30 and TRBJ1-2, is as follows: SQTIHQWPATLVQPVGSPLSLECTVEGTSNPNLYWYRQAAGRGLQLLFYSVGIGQISSEVPQNLSASRPQDRQFILSSKKLLLSDSGFYLCAWIQGSYGYTFGSGTRLTVV.

The CDR3: CASSLVPRTGSGNTIYF. CDR3 nucleotides: TGTGCCAGCAGCTTGGTTCCCCGGACAGGCTCTGGAAACACCATATATTTT. The J gene is TRBJ1-3, the V gene TRBV5-5, with 7 bases matching TRBD1. Germline trimming cut 0 bases from V and 0 bases from J; bases unmatched to any gene: 6. Germline V CDR1 and CDR2: SGHKS, YYEKEE (reference sequence). The CDR3 is made up of 17 amino acids.

The chain employs TRBV7-9 and TRBJ2-7; the D is unclear. V was shortened by 4 bases and J by 4 bases, with 11 bases between the two germline ends. Germline-derived CDR1 and CDR2 are SEHNR and FQNEAQ (reference sequence). CDR3 length equals 13 residues. As DNA, the CDR3 is TGTGCCAGCAGCTCCCCGAGCTCTTACGAGCAGTACTTC. Translated: CASSSPSSYEQYF.

This chain uses TRBV7-9 with TRBJ1-1, with TRBD1 as a possible D gene (5 bases). V lost 1 base, J lost 10 bases, and 16 bases lay in between. Germline V CDR1 and CDR2: SEHNR, FQNEAQ (reference sequence). The CDR3 covers 14 residues. The CDR3 is CASSLDSQGSGAFF. As DNA, the CDR3 is TGTGCCAGCAGCTTAGATTCGCAGGGTTCCGGAGCTTTCTTT.

V usage is TRBV24-1 and J usage is TRBJ2-1; weak D call: TRBD2 (5 bases). The CDR3 is 13 residues long. Per the germline V gene, CDR1 is KGHDR and CDR2 is SFDVKD. V was shortened by 10 bases and J by 2 bases, with 11 bases between the two germline ends. This CDR3 is CATSEGAYNEQFF. The CDR3, as DNA: TGTGCCACTTCAGAGGGCGCCTACAATGAGCAGTTCTTC.

V gene TRBV5-6 combines with J gene TRBJ2-7; tentative D call: TRBD1 (6 bases). This CDR3 comprises 11 residues. Trimming cost V 4 bases and J 7 bases, with 9 bases left between them. CDR1 SGHDT and CDR2 YYEEEE come from the germline V gene. The CDR3 DNA is TGTGCCAGCAGCGCAGACAGGGAGCAGTACTTC. Translating gives CASSADREQYF.

The chain links TRBV10-1 to TRBJ2-1, with 10 bases that match TRBD2. Per the germline V gene, CDR1 is WNHNN and CDR2 is SYGVQD (reference sequence). The CDR3 is 18 amino acids. Trimming removed 7 bases from V and 7 bases from J; junction bases left unmatched: 19. CDR3 nucleotides: TGCGCCAGCACAGGTGAGAGGAAGAGCGGGAGGGCCGGTAATGAGCAGTTCTTC. Its translation: CASTGERKSGRAGNEQFF.

The chain recombines TRBV2 with TRBJ2-7, with D tentatively TRBD1 (5 bases). Germline V CDR1 and CDR2: SNHLY, FYNNEI. V dropped 1 base and J dropped 0 bases, with 16 bases sitting between them. The CDR3 has 17 amino acids. CDR3 sequence (DNA): TGTGCCAGCAGTGAAGGGCAGGGCATCCCCAGCTCCTACGAGCAGTACTTC. Its protein is CASSEGQGIPSSYEQYF.

The chain combines TRBV21-1 with TRBJ1-6; TRBD1 is the table's D call and was not checked against the DNA. TRBV21-1 is classified as a pseudogene. This CDR3 has 21 amino acids. CDR3 DNA: TGTGCCAGCAGCAAAGCGCTGTCTGGTCCGCGGGCCCAGGGGGATAATTCACCCCTCCACTTT. This sequence encodes CASSKALSGPRAQGDNSPLHF.

The chain couples TRBV11-2 to TRBJ2-7; D is possibly TRBD2 (5 bases). Between the trimmed V and J ends, which lost 3 bases and 2 bases, there was a span of 26 bases. Germline V CDR1 and CDR2: SGHAT, FQNNGV. The CDR3 has 19 residues. The CDR3, as DNA: TGTGCCAGCAGCTTTCTCAGAGCGGCTAGTCTTAGGATGCCCTACGAGCAGTACTTC. Amino acids: CASSFLRAASLRMPYEQYF.

The rearrangement links TRBV14 to TRBJ2-1; D is ambiguous. Trimming left V 0 bases short and J 12 bases short, with 12 bases between. The CDR3 spans 13 residues. Looked up from germline, CDR1 is SGHDN and CDR2 is FVKESK. This CDR3 reads CASSQDLTAGQFF. CDR3 coding DNA: TGTGCCAGCAGCCAAGATTTAACCGCCGGGCAGTTCTTC. The full variable domain, in which reference TRBV14 and TRBJ2-1 provide the parts outside the CDR3, is EAGVTQFPSHSVIEKGQTVTLRCDPISGHDNLYWYRRVMGKEIKFLLHFVKESKQDESGMPNNRFLAERTGGTYSTLKVQPAELEDSGVYFCASSQDLTAGQFFGPGTRLTVL.

The chain combines TRBV10-1 with TRBJ2-1; no clear D. V lost 5 bases, J lost 3 bases, and 5 bases lay in between. The CDR3 covers 12 residues. Per germline, CDR1 WNHNN and CDR2 SYGVQD (reference sequence). In nucleotides, the CDR3 is TGCGCCAGCAGTTCAGACTACAATGAGCAGTTCTTC. Translating gives CASSSDYNEQFF.

The gene calls are TRBV7-2 and TRBJ1-6, with D maybe TRBD1 (6 bases). Germline values: CDR1 SGHTA, CDR2 FQGNSA. Trimming removed 5 bases at V and 0 bases at J, with 14 bases between. CDR3 length: 17 amino acids. The CDR3, as DNA: TGTGCCAGCAGCGAACATACAGGGAGCTCCTATAATTCACCCCTCCACTTT. This encodes CASSEHTGSSYNSPLHF.

This chain connects TRBV20-1 to TRBJ2-1; no definite D call. The CDR3 sequence is 10 residues long. Germline values: CDR1 DFQATT, CDR2 SNEGSKA (reference sequence). Trimming cost V 5 bases and J 5 bases, with 4 bases left between them. The DNA for the CDR3 is TGCAGTGCTCTAAACAATGAGCAGTTCTTC. Translating it yields CSALNNEQFF.

The V and J genes are TRBV9 and TRBJ1-1, with D possibly matching TRBD1 (5 bases). This CDR3 spans 14 amino acids. The germline gives CDR1 SGDLS, CDR2 YYNGEE. V was clipped by 3 bases and J by 4 bases, with 13 bases between them. CDR3 residues: CASSEWAGGTEAFF. The CDR3 nucleotides read TGTGCCAGCAGCGAATGGGCCGGGGGCACTGAAGCTTTCTTT.

The V gene is TRBV7-8, the J gene TRBJ2-3, with TRBD2 identical over 9 bases. The V gene's germline CDR1 is SGHVS and CDR2 FQNEAQ. This CDR3 region has 15 residues. Trimming at V came to 7 bases and at J to 3 bases, leaving 8 bases not matched to a gene. Written as DNA, the CDR3 is TGTGCCAGCACCAATGGACTAGCGTGGACAGATACGCAGTATTTT. This sequence encodes CASTNGLAWTDTQYF.

This chain joins TRBV20-1 and TRBJ2-7; no clear D. Germline CDR1 and CDR2: DFQATT and SNEGSKA (reference sequence). The CDR3 is made up of 10 amino acids. V lost 6 bases to trimming and J lost 5 bases, with 8 bases between them. CDR3: CSARIDEQYF. The CDR3 DNA reads as TGCAGTGCCCGTATCGACGAGCAGTACTTC.

The chain is built from TRBV9 and TRBJ1-6; weak D call: TRBD1 (6 bases). The CDR3 loop spans 15 amino acids. V lost 0 bases to trimming and J lost 6 bases, with 10 bases between them. Germline V gene lookup returns CDR1 SGDLS and CDR2 YYNGEE. The CDR3 sequence is CASSVGGRLNSPLHF. CDR3 bases: TGTGCCAGCAGCGTAGGGGGGCGCCTTAATTCACCCCTCCACTTT.

The chain links TRBV29-1 to TRBJ2-2, with 7 bases fitting TRBD1. Germline V gene lookup returns CDR1 SQVTM and CDR2 ANQGSEA. There are 13 residues in the CDR3. The junction had 8 bases not matched to a gene; V was cut back by 5 bases and J by 8 bases. CDR3 loop: CSVLDRMVGELFF. As DNA, the CDR3 is TGCAGCGTTTTGGACAGGATGGTTGGGGAGCTGTTTTTT.

This clone was observed a single time. The V gene is TRBV7-9, the J gene TRBJ1-3; 9 bases are a match to TRBD1. Unmatched junction bases numbered 6, after V lost 5 bases and J lost 4 bases. CDR1 and CDR2 (germline): SEHNR, FQNEAQ (reference sequence). The CDR3 has 15 residues. CDR3 sequence reads: CASSPTGGWGNTIYF. DNA for the CDR3: TGTGCCAGCAGCCCGACAGGGGGATGGGGAAACACCATATATTTT.

This chain uses TRBV20-1 with TRBJ2-7; 8 nucleotides line up with TRBD2. Looked up from germline, CDR1 is DFQATT and CDR2 is SNEGSKA (reference sequence). This CDR3 has 10 amino acids. The CDR3 bases are TGCTCGTCGGGGGGGTCCGAGCAGTACTTC. Amino acid sequence: CSSGGSEQYF.

The chain links TRBV2 to TRBJ1-5, with D possibly being TRBD1 (6 bases). The ends were cut back, 3 bases at V and 4 bases at J, with 7 bases in the middle. In germline, CDR1 is SNHLY, CDR2 FYNNEI. CDR3 length equals 13 residues. CDR3 loop: CASSDRGNQPQHF. CDR3 DNA: TGTGCCAGCAGTGACAGGGGTAATCAGCCCCAGCATTTT.